This T cell receptor beta chain stems from a study of blood T cell repertoires in COVID-19. The overall study: Acute and convalescent COVID-19 samples came from the United States, Italy and Spain.

Sequencing used immunoSEQ multiplex PCR; TCRdb keeps in-frame clones, though not all of them. Of a few hundred thousand clones listed, just over 85% are singletons. Unmatched junction bases numbered 4, after V lost 5 bases and J lost 4 bases. This CDR3 comprises 13 residues. Germline V gene sequence: CDR1 MDHEN, CDR2 SYDVKM. Residents of approximately 25 US areas, aged about 18 to 89 years, made up the participants. Participant-reported clinical history was the basis for cohort assignment. Sequenced material: PBMCs or T cells enriched from blood (not recorded which). The chain is built from TRBV28 and TRBJ1-2, with 7 bases aligning to TRBD1. This clonotype originated in a woman aged 35 to 49 with acute COVID-19. DNA of the CDR3: TGTGCCAGCAGTAACGACAGGGTCTATGGCTACACCTTC. The encoded protein is CASSNDRVYGYTF.